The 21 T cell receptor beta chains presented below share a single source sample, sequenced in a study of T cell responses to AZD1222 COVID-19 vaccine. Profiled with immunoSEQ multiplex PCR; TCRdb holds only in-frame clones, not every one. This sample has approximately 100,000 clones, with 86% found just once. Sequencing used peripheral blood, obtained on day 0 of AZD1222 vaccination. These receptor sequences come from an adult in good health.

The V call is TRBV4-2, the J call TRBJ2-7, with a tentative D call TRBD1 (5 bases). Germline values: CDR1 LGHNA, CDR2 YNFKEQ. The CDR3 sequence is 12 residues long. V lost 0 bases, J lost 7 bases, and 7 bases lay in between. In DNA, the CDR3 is TGTGCCAGCAGCCAAGATGGGGCGGAGCAGTACTTC. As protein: CASSQDGAEQYF.

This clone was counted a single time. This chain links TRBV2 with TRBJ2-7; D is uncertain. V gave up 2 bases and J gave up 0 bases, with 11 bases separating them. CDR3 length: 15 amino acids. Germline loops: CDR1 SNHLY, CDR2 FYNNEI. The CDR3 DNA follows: TGTGCCAGCAGTGAATCGGCACGGAGCTCCTACGAGCAGTACTTC. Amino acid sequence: CASSESARSSYEQYF.

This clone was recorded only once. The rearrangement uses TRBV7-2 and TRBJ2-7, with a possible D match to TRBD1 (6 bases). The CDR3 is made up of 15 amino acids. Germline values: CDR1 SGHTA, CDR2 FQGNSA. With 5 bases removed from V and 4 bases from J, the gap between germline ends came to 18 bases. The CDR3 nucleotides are TGTGCCAGCAGCACTTATACAGGGATAGGTTACGAGCAGTACTTC. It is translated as CASSTYTGIGYEQYF.

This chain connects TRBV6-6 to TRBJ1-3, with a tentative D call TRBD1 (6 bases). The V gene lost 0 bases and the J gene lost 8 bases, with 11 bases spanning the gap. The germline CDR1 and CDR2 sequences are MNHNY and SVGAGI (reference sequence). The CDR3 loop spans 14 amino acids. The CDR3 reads CASSYSGGPDTIYF. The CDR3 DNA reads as TGTGCCAGCAGTTACTCCGGGGGCCCGGACACCATATATTTT.

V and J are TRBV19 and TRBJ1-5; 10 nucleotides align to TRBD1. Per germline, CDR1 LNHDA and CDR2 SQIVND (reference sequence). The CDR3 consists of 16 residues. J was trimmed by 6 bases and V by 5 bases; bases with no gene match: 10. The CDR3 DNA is TGTGCCAGTAGTCTTGCCGGGACAGGGGAGTTTCAGCCCCAGCATTTT. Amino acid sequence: CASSLAGTGEFQPQHF.

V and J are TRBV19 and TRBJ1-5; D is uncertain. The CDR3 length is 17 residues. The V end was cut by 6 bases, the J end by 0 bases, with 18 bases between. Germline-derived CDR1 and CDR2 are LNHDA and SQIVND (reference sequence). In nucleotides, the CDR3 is TGTGCCAGTAGCGACAAGACTTACCGGGATAGCAATCAGCCCCAGCATTTT. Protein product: CASSDKTYRDSNQPQHF.

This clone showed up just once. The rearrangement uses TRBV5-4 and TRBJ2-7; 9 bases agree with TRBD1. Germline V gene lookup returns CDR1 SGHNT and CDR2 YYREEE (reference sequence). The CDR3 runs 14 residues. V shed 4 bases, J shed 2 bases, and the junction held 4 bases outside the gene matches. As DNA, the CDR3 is TGTGCCAGCAGCCGGGACAGGGAGCCCTACGAGCAGTACTTC. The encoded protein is CASSRDREPYEQYF. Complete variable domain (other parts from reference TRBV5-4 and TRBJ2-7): ETGVTQSPTHLIKTRGQQVTLRCSSQSGHNTVSWYQQALGQGPQFIFQYYREEENGRGNFPPRFSGLQFPNYSSELNVNALELDDSALYLCASSRDREPYEQYFGPGTRLTVT.

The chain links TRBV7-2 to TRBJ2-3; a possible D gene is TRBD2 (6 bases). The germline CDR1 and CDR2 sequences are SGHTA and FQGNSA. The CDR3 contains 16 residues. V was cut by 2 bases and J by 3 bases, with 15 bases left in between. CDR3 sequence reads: CASSLFRGRMTDTQYF. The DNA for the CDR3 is TGTGCCAGCAGCTTATTTCGGGGGAGGATGACAGATACGCAGTATTTT.

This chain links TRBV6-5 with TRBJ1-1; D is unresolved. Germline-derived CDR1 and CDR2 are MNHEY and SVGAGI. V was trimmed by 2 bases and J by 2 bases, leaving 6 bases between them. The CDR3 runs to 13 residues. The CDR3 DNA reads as TGTGCCAGCAGTTACCTGGGTAACACTGAAGCTTTCTTT. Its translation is CASSYLGNTEAFF.

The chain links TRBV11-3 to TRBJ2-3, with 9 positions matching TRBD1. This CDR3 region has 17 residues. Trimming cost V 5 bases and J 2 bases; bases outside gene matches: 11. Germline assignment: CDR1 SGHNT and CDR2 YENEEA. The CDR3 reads CASSRAGTGIHTDTQYF. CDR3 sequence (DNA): TGTGCCAGCAGCCGTGCGGGGACAGGGATTCACACAGATACGCAGTATTTT. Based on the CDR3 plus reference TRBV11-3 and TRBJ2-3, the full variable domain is EAGVVQSPRYKIIEKKQPVAFWCNPISGHNTLYWYLQNLGQGPELLIRYENEEAVDDSQLPKDRFSAERLKGVDSTLKIQPAELGDSAVYLCASSRAGTGIHTDTQYFGPGTRLTVL.

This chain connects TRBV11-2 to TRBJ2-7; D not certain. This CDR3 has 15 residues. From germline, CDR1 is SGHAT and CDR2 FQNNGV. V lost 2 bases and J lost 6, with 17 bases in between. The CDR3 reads CASSLSKATPAEQYF. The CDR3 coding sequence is TGTGCCAGCAGCTTATCAAAGGCTACCCCCGCCGAGCAGTACTTC.

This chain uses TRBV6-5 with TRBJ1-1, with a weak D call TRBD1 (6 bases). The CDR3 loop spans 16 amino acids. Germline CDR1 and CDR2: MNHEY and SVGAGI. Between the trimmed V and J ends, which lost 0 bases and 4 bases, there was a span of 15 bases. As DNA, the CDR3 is TGTGCCAGCAGTTACTCGAGGGGGGGTAAGGGCACTGAAGCTTTCTTT. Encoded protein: CASSYSRGGKGTEAFF.

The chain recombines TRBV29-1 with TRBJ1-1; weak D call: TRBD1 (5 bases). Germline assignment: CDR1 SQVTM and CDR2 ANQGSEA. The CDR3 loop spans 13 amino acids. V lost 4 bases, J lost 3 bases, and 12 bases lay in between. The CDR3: CSVGPGTYTEAFF. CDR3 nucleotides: TGCAGCGTTGGGCCAGGGACCTACACTGAAGCTTTCTTT.

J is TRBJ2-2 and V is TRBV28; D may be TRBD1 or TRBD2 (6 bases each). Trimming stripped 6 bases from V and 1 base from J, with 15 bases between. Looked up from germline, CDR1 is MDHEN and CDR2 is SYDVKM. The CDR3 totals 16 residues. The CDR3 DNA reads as TGTGCCAGCAGCCCTTGGGGGGCAGGGAACACCGGGGAGCTGTTTTTT. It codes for CASSPWGAGNTGELFF.

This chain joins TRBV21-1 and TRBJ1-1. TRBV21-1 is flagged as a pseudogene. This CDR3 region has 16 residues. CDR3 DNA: TGTGCCAGCAGCAAAGCCGGCGGAACTGAGAACACTGAAGCTTTCTTT. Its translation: CASSKAGGTENTEAFF.

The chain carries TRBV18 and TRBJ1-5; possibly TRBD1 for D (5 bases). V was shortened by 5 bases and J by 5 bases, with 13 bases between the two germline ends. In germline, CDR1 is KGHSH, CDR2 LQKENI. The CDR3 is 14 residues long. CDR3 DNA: TGTGCCAGCTCAGACAGTGTCTCTGATCAGCCCCAGCATTTT. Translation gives CASSDSVSDQPQHF.

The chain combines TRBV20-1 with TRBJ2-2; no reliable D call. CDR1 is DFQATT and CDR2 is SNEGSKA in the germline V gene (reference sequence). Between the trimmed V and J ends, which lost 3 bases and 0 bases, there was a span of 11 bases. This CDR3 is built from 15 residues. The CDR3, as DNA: TGCAGTGCTAGTCTCCGCAGGTCGAACACCGGGGAGCTGTTTTTT. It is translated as CSASLRRSNTGELFF.

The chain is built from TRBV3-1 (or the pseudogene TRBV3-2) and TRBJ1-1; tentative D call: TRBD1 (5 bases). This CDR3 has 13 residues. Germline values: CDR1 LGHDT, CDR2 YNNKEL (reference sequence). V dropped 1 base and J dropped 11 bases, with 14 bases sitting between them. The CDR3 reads CASSQGGLLEAFF. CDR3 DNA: TGTGCCAGCAGCCAAGGGGGCCTCCTCGAGGCTTTCTTT.

CDR3: CASSQDQEREGRNEQFF. Here the CDR3 DNA reads TGTGCCAGCAGCCAAGATCAGGAGCGGGAGGGCCGGAATGAGCAGTTCTTC. This chain joins TRBV3-1 (or the pseudogene TRBV3-2) and TRBJ2-1; 10 bases align to TRBD2. The CDR3 consists of 17 residues. The J segment lost 7 bases and the V segment lost 0 bases, leaving 9 bases of the junction unmatched. The germline CDR1 and CDR2 sequences are LGHDT and YNNKEL (reference sequence).

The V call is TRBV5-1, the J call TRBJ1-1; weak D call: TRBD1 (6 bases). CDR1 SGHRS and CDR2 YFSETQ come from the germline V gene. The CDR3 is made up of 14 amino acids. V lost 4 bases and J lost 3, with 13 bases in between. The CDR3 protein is CASSPSGGHTEAFF. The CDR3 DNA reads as TGCGCCAGCAGCCCCTCTGGGGGGCACACTGAAGCTTTCTTT.

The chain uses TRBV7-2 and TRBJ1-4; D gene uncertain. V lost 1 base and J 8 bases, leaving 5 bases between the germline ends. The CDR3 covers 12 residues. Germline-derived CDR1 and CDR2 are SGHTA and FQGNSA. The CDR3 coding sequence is TGTGCCAGCAGCTTAGATAGAGAAAAACTGTTTTTT. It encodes CASSLDREKLFF.